Included here is one TCR beta chain sequence, with context. Its specificity is not known. The ends were cut back, 0 bases at V and 3 bases at J, with 5 bases in the middle. The germline V gene has CDR1 SGHAT and CDR2 FQNNGV. CDR3 size: 13 residues. The sort gate was single viable CD3+CD4+CD8-CD45RO+ cells for memory CD4+ T cells. The data belong to a study of memory CD4+ T cells and cytomegalovirus serostatus. The study's findings and limits: Median bootstrapped AUC for CMV status was just over 0.94 originally, around 0.91 US-trained.

Profiled with immunoSEQ multiplex PCR; TCRdb holds only in-frame clones, not every one. The sample lists about 82,000 clones, less than 90% occurring once. This clonotype was obtained from an adult in good health and CMV-seronegative. The rearrangement links TRBV11-2 to TRBJ2-5, with D tentatively TRBD1 (5 bases). Source material: memory CD4+ T cells from blood. The CDR3 region is CASSLDREETQYF. CDR3 DNA sequence: TGTGCCAGCAGCTTAGACAGGGAAGAGACCCAGTACTTC.